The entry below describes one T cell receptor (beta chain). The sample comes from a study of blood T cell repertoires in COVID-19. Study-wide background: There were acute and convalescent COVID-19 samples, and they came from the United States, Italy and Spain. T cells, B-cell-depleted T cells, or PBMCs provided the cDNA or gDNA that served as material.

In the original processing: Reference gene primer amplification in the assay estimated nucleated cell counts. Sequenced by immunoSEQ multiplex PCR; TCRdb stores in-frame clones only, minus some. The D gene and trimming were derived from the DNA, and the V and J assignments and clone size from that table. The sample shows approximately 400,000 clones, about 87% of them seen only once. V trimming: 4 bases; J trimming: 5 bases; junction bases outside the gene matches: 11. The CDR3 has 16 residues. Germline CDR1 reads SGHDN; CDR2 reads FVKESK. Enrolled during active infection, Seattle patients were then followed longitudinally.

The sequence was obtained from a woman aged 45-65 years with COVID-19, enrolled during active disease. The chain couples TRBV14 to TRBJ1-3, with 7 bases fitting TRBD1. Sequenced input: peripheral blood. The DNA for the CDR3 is TGTGCCAGCAGCCTCACCTCGCCGACAGGGCGAAACACCATATATTTT. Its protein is CASSLTSPTGRNTIYF.